This TCR beta chain stems from a study of OX40 agonist ivuxolimab in advanced cancers. Study information: Ivuxolimab, an antibody that agonizes OX40 (CD134), was administered to the patients. Cancers in dose escalation were hepatocellular, melanoma, renal cell and head and neck.

Generated by immunoSEQ multiplex PCR, the TCRdb table keeps only in-frame clones and is missing some. The table records roughly 30,000 clones, 86% of them present only once. Trimming removed 0 bases at V and 5 bases at J, with 10 bases between. The CDR3 has 15 residues. Germline CDR1 and CDR2: MNHEY and SVGAGI. The V and J genes are TRBV6-5 and TRBJ2-2; D is possibly TRBD1 (6 bases). The sequencing used CD4+ or CD8+ T cells sorted from blood, collected in a trial of the OX40 agonist ivuxolimab. This sequence was found in an adult with an advanced solid tumor such as melanoma, head and neck, liver or kidney cancer. CDR3 nucleotides: TGTGCCAGCAGTTACTCGGACCAGGGGACCGGGGAGCTGTTTTTT. This sequence encodes CASSYSDQGTGELFF.